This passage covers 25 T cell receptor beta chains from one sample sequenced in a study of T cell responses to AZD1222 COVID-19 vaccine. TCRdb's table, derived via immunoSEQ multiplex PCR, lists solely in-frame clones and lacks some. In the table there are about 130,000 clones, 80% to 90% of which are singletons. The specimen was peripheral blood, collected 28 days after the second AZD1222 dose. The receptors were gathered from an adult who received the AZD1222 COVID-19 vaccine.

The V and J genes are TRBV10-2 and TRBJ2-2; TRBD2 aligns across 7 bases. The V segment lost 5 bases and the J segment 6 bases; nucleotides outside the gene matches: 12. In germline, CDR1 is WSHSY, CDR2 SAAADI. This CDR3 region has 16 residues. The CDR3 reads CASSKGTGGSPGELFF. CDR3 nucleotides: TGCGCCAGCAGTAAGGGGACGGGAGGTTCACCCGGGGAGCTGTTTTTT.

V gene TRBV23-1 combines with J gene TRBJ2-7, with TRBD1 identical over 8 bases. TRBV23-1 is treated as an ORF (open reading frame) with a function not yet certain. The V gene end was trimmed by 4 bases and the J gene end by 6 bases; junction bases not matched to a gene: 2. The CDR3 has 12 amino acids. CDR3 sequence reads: CASSPRGPEQYF. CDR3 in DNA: TGCGCCAGCAGTCCCAGGGGGCCCGAGCAGTACTTC.

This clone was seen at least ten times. In DNA, the CDR3 is TGTGCCACCAGTGATGCCGCTTCCCGGGCGGGGGCCACCGGGGAGCTGTTTTTT. Translating gives CATSDAASRAGATGELFF. This rearrangement joins TRBV24-1 to TRBJ2-2, with a weak D call TRBD2 (7 bases). This CDR3 region has 18 residues. Trimming removed 3 bases at V and 4 bases at J, with 20 bases between. Germline CDR1 KGHDR, CDR2 SFDVKD.

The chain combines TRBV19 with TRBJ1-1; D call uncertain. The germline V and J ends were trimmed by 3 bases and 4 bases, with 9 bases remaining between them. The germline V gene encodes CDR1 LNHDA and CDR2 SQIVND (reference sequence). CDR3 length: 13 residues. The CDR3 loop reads CASSILLSTEAFF. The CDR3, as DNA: TGTGCCAGTAGTATCCTATTGAGCACTGAAGCTTTCTTT.

Written as DNA, the CDR3 is TGTGCCAGCAGCCAGCTAGCGGGGGCCGGGACAGATACGCAGTATTTT. Translated, it gives CASSQLAGAGTDTQYF. The chain carries TRBV3-1 (or the pseudogene TRBV3-2) and TRBJ2-3, with TRBD2 matching over 10 bases. The CDR3 spans 16 residues. With 3 bases clipped from V and 3 bases from J, the junction kept 6 bases outside the gene matches. CDR1 is LGHDT, CDR2 YNNKEL, per germline (reference sequence).

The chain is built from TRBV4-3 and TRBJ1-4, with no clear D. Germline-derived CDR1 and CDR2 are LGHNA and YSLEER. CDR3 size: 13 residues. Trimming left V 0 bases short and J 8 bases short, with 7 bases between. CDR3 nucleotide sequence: TGCGCCAGCAGCCAAGATCGGAGAGAAAAACTGTTTTTT. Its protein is CASSQDRREKLFF.

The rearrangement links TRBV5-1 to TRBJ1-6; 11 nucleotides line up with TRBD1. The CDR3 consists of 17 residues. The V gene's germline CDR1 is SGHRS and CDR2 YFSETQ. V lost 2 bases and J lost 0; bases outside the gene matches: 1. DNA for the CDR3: TGCGCCAGCAGCTTAGGGACAGGGGGCTCCTATAATTCACCCCTCCACTTT. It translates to CASSLGTGGSYNSPLHF.

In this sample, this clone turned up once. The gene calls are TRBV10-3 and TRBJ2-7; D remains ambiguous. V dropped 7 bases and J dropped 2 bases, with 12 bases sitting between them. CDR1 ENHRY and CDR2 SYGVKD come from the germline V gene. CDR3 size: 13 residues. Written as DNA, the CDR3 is TGTGCCATCACCCCCGGCGAGCCCTACGAGCAGTACTTC. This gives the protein CAITPGEPYEQYF.

This CDR3 is CASSSRYNEQFF. As DNA, the CDR3 is TGTGCCAGCAGTTCTAGGTACAATGAGCAGTTCTTC. The chain recombines TRBV27 with TRBJ2-1; D unclear. V lost 4 bases and J lost 4, with 5 bases in between. The germline V gene encodes CDR1 MNHEY and CDR2 SMNVEV (reference sequence). CDR3 length: 12 amino acids.

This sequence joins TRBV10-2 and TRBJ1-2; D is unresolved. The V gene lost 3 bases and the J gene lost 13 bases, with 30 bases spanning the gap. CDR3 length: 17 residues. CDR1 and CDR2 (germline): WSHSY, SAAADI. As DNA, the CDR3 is TGCGCCAGCAGTGACCTCGGACGGAGTATGTCCCATGGAGGTTGCACCTTC. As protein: CASSDLGRSMSHGGCTF.

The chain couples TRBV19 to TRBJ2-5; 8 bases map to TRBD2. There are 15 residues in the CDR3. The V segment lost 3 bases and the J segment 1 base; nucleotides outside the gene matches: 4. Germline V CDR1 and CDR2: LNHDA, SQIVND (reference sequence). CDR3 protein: CASSITGTSQETQYF. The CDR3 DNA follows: TGTGCCAGTAGTATCACAGGGACTAGCCAAGAGACCCAGTACTTC.

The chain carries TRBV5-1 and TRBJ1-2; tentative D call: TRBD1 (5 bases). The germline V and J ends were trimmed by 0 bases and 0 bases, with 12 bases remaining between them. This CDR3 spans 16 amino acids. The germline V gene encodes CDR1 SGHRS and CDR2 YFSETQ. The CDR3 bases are TGCGCCAGCAGCTTGGGGGGCAGGAGTACTAACTATGGCTACACCTTC. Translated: CASSLGGRSTNYGYTF.

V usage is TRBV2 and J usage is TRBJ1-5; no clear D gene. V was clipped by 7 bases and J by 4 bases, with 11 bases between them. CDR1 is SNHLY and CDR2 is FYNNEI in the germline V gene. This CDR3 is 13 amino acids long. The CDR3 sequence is CASKAETNQPQHF. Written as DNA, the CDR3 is TGTGCCAGCAAGGCAGAAACAAATCAGCCCCAGCATTTT.

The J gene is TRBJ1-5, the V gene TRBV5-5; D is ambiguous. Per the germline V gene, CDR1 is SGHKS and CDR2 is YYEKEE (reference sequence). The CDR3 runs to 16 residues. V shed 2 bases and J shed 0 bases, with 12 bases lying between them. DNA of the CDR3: TGTGCCAGCAGCTTCCGTGAGGTATATAGCAATCAGCCCCAGCATTTT. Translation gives CASSFREVYSNQPQHF. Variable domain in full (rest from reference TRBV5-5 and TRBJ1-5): DAGVTQSPTHLIKTRGQQVTLRCSPISGHKSVSWYQQVLGQGPQFIFQYYEKEERGRGNFPDRFSARQFPNYSSELNVNALLLGDSALYLCASSFREVYSNQPQHFGDGTRLSIL.

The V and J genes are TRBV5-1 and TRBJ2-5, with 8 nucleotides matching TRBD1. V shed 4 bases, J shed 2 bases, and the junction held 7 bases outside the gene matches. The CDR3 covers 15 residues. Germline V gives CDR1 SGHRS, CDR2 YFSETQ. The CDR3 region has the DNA TGCGCCAGCAGCCGGGGACAGGCCCTACAAGAGACCCAGTACTTC. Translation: CASSRGQALQETQYF. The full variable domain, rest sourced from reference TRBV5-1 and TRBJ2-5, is KAGVTQTPRYLIKTRGQQVTLSCSPISGHRSVSWYQQTPGQGLQFLFEYFSETQRNKGNFPGRFSGRQFSNSRSEMNVSTLELGDSALYLCASSRGQALQETQYFGPGTRLLVL.

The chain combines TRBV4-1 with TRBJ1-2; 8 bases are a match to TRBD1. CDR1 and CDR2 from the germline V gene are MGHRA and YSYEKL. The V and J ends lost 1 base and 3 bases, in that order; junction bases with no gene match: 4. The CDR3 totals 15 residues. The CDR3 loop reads CASSQASGQDYGYTF. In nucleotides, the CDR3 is TGCGCCAGCAGCCAAGCCTCGGGACAGGACTATGGCTACACCTTC.

The CDR3 nucleotides are TGTGCCAGTAGTATATCGGGACAGTATGGCTACACCTTC. This gives the protein CASSISGQYGYTF. The rearrangement links TRBV19 to TRBJ1-2, with 7 bases identical to TRBD1. Trimming at V came to 2 bases and at J to 5 bases, leaving 2 bases not matched to a gene. The length of the CDR3 is 13 residues. Germline V gives CDR1 LNHDA, CDR2 SQIVND (reference sequence).

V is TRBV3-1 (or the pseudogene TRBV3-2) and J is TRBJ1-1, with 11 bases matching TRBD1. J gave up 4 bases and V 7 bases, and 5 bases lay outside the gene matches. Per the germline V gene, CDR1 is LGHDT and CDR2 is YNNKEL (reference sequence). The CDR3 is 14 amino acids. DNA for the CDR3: TGTGCCAGCACCTTCGGACAGGGGGCCACTGAAGCTTTCTTT. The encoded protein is CASTFGQGATEAFF.

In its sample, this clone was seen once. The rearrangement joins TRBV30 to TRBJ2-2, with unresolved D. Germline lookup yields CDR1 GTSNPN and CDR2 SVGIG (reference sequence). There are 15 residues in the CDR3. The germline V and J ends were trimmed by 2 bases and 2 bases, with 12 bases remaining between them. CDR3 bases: TGTGCCTGGAGTCGGAACGGCTTAAACACCGGGGAGCTGTTTTTT. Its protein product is CAWSRNGLNTGELFF.

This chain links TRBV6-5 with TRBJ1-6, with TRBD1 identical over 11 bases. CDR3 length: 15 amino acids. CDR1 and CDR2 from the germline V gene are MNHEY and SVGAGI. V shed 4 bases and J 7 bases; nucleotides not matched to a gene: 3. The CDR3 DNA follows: TGTGCCAGCAGTTGGGACAGGGGGGAGAATTCACCCCTCCACTTT. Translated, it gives CASSWDRGENSPLHF.

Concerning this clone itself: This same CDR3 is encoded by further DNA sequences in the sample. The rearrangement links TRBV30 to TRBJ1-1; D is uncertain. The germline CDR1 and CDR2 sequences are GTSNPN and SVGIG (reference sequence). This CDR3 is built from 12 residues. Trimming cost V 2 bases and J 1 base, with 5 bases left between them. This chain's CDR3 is CAWSPGNTEAFF. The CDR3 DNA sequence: TGTGCCTGGAGTCCGGGGAACACTGAAGCTTTCTTT.

The CDR3 is CASTREAETQYF. Here the CDR3 DNA reads TGTGCCAGCACCCGGGAAGCAGAGACCCAGTACTTC. V is TRBV7-9 and J is TRBJ2-5; D perhaps matches TRBD2 (5 bases). The CDR3 totals 12 residues. V was cut by 7 bases and J by 4 bases, with 10 bases left in between. Germline V gene lookup returns CDR1 SEHNR and CDR2 FQNEAQ (reference sequence).

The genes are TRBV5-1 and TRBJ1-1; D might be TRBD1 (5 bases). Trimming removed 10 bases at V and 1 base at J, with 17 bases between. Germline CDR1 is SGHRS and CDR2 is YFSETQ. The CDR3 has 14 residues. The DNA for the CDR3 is TGCGCCTCACGGACTGACAGACCGAACACTGAAGCTTTCTTT. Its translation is CASRTDRPNTEAFF.

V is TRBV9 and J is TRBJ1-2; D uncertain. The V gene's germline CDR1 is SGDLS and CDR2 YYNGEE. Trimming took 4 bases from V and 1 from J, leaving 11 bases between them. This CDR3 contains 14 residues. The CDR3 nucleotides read TGTGCCAGCAGCACGAACGAGGGTAACTATGGCTACACCTTC. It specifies CASSTNEGNYGYTF.

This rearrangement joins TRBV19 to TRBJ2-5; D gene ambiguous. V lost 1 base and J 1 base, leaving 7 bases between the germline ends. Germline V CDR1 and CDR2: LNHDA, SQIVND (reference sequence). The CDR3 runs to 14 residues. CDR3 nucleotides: TGTGCCAGTAGTATAGGAGTAGTCCAAGAGACCCAGTACTTC. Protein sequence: CASSIGVVQETQYF.